The 5 T cell receptor beta chains below were found in one sample sequenced in a study of PD-1 blockade in mismatch repair-deficient tumors. Assay: immunoSEQ multiplex PCR; the TCRdb copy retains only in-frame clones and omits some. The sample has around 23,000 clones, 65% to 85% seen once. The sequences come from peripheral blood, collected 12 weeks after starting pembrolizumab. Receptor source: an adult with mismatch repair-deficient cancer.

This chain joins TRBV19 and TRBJ1-2; D gene uncertain. This CDR3 is built from 14 residues. Germline CDR1 is LNHDA and CDR2 is SQIVND (reference sequence). Between the trimmed V and J ends, which lost 2 bases and 1 base, there was a span of 8 bases. CDR3 DNA: TGTGCCAGTAGTATATTTGGGCGTAACTATGGCTACACCTTC. It is translated as CASSIFGRNYGYTF.

This sequence joins TRBV5-1 and TRBJ2-3; maybe TRBD2 (5 bases). The CDR3 is 14 amino acids. The germline V gene encodes CDR1 SGHRS and CDR2 YFSETQ. V was shortened by 2 bases and J by 8 bases, with 15 bases between the two germline ends. CDR3 in amino acids: CASSFDPEGVTQYF. CDR3 nucleotides: TGCGCCAGCAGCTTCGACCCCGAGGGAGTTACGCAGTATTTT.

This chain links TRBV6-1 with TRBJ1-2, with a possible D match to TRBD1 (5 bases). Per the germline V gene, CDR1 is MNHNS and CDR2 is SASEGT. The CDR3 totals 13 residues. V was pared by 7 bases and J by 7 bases, with 16 bases between. Here the CDR3 DNA reads TGTGCCAGCACTAGGTCGGGGGTCAGTGGCTACACCTTC. Translation gives CASTRSGVSGYTF.

This clone was counted a single time. CDR3 coding DNA: TGTGCTAGTGCCGGAGCCTCGGGACTAGCGGGACGTGACGAGCAGTACTTC. Translating it yields CASAGASGLAGRDEQYF. The rearrangement links TRBV12-5 to TRBJ2-7; TRBD2 agrees at 13 bases. V lost 7 bases and J lost 5; bases outside the gene matches: 14. Germline CDR1 is LGHNT and CDR2 is FRNRAP. CDR3 size: 17 residues.

This clone occurred once. The chain uses TRBV4-3 and TRBJ1-5; D possibly corresponds to TRBD1 (5 bases). The CDR3 is 15 amino acids. CDR1 is LGHNA, CDR2 YSLEER, per germline. V was cut by 0 bases and J by 7 bases, with 13 bases left in between. CDR3 in amino acids: CASSQDVWDRQPQHF. The CDR3, as DNA: TGCGCCAGCAGCCAAGATGTCTGGGACCGGCAGCCCCAGCATTTT.